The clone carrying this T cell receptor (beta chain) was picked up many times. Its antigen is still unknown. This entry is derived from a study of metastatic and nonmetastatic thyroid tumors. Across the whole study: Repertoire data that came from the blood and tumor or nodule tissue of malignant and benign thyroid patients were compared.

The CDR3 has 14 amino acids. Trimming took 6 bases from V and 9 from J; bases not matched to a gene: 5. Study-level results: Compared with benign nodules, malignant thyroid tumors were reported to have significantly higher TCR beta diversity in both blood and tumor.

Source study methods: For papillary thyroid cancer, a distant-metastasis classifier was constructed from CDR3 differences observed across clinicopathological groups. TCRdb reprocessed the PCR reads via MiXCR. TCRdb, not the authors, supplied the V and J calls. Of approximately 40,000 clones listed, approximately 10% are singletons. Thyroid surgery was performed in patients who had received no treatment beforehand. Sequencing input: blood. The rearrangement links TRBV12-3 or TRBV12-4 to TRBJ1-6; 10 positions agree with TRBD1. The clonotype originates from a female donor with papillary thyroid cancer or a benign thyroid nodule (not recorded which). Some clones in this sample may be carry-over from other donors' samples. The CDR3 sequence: CASSPTGGSSPLHF. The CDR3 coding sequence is TGTGCCAGCAGCCCGACAGGGGGCTCTTCACCCCTCCACTTT.